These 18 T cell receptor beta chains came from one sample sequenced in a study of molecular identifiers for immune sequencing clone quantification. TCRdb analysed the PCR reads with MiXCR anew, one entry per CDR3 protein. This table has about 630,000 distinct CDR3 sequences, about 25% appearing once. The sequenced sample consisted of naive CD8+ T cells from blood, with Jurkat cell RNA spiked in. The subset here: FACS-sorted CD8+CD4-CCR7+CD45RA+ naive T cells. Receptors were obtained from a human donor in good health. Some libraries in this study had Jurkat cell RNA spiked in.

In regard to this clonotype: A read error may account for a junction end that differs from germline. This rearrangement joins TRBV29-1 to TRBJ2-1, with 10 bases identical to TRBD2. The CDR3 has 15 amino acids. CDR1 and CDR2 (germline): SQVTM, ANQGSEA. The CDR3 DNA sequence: TGCGGCGTTGAGTCTAGCGGGAGTTCCTACAATGAGCAGTTCTTC. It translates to CGVESSGSSYNEQFF.

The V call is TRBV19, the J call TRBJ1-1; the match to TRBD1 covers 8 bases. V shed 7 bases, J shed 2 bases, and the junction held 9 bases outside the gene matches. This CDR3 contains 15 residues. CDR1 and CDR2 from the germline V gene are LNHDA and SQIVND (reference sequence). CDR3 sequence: CASKDGDRTNTEAFF. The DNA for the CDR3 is TGTGCCAGTAAGGATGGGGACAGGACCAACACTGAAGCTTTCTTT.

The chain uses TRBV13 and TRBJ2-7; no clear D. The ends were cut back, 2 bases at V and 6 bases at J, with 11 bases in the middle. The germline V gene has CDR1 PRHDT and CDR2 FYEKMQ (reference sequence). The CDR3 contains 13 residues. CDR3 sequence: CASSLCSPGEQYF. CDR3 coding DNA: TGTGCCAGCAGCTTATGTTCCCCCGGCGAGCAGTACTTC.

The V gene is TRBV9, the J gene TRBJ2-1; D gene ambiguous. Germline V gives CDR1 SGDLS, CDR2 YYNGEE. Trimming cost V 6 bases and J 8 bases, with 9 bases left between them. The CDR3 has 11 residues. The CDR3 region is CASKYEDEQFF. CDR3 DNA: TGTGCCAGCAAATACGAGGATGAGCAGTTCTTC.

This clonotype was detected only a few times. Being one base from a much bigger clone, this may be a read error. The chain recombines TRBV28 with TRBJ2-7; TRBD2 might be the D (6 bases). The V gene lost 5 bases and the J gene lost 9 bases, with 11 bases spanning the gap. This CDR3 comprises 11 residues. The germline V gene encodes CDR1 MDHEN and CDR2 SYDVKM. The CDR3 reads CASSPSDGQYF. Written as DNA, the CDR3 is TGTGCCAGCAGTCCTAGCGACGGGCAGTACTTC. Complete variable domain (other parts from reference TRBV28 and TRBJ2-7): DVKVTQSSRYLVKRTGEKVFLECVQDMDHENMFWYRQDPGLGLRLIYFSYDVKMKEKGDIPEGYSVSREKKERFSLILESASTNQTSMYLCASSPSDGQYFGPGTRLTVT.

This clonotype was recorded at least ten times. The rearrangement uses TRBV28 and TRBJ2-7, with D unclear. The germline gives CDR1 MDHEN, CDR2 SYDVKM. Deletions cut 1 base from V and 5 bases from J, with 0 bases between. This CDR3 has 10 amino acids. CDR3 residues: CASSLYEQYF. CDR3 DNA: TGTGCCAGCAGTTTATACGAGCAGTACTTC. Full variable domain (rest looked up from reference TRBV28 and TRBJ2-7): DVKVTQSSRYLVKRTGEKVFLECVQDMDHENMFWYRQDPGLGLRLIYFSYDVKMKEKGDIPEGYSVSREKKERFSLILESASTNQTSMYLCASSLYEQYFGPGTRLTVT.

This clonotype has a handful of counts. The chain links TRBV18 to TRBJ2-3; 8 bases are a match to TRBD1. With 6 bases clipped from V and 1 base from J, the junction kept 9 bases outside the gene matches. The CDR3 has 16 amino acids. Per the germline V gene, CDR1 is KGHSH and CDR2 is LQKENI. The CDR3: CASSFPQTGGTDTQYF. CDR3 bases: TGTGCCAGCTCGTTCCCACAGACAGGGGGCACAGATACGCAGTATTTT. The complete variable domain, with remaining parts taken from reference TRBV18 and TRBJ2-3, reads NAGVMQNPRHLVRRRGQEARLRCSPMKGHSHVYWYRQLPEEGLKFMVYLQKENIIDESGMPKERFSAEFPKEGPSILRIQQVVRGDSAAYFCASSFPQTGGTDTQYFGPGTRLTVL.

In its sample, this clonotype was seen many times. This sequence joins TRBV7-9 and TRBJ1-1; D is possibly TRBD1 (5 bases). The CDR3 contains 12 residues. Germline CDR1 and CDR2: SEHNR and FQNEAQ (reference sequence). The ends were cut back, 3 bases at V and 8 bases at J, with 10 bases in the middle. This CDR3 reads CASSFRQPEAFF. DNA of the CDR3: TGTGCCAGCAGCTTCAGACAGCCCGAAGCTTTCTTT.

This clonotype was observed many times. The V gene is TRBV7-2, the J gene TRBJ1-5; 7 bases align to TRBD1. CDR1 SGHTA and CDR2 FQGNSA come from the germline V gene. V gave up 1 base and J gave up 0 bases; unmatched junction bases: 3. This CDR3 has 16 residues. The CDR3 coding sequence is TGTGCCAGCAGCTTAGTGGACAGGAGTAGCAATCAGCCCCAGCATTTT. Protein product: CASSLVDRSSNQPQHF.

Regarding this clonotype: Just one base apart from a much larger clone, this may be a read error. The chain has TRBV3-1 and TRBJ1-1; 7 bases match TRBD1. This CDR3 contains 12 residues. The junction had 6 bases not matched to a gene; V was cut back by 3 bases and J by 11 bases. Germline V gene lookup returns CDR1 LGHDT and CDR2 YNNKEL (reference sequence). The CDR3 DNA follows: TGTGCCAGCAGCCACTACGACAGGGAGGCTTTCTTT. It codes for CASSHYDREAFF.

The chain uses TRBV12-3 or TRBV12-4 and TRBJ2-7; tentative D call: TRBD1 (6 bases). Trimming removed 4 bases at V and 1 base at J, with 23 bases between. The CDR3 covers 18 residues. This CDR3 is CASSSGTSFLQASYEQYF. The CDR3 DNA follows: TGTGCCAGCAGTTCCGGGACAAGCTTCCTACAAGCTTCCTACGAGCAGTACTTC.

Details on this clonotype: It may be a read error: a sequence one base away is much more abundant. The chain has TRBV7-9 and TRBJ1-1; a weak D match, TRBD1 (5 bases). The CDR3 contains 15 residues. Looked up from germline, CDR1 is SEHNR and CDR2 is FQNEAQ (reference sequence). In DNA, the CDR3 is TGTGCCAGCAGCCCTAACGAGGGGATTAACATTGAAGCTTTCTTT. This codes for CASSPNEGINIEAFF.

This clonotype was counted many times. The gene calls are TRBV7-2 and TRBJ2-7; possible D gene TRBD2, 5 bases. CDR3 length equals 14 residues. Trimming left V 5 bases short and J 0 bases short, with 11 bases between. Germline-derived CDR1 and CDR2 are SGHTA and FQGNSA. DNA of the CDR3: TGTGCCAGCAGCGAGCCCGGGGACTCCTACGAGCAGTACTTC. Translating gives CASSEPGDSYEQYF.

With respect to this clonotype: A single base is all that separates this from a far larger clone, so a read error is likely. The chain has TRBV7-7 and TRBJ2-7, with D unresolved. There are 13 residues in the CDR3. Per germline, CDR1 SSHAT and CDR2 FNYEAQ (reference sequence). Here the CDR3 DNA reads TGTGCCAGCAGCTTAGGGGCGACCTACGGGCAGTACTTC. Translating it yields CASSLGATYGQYF. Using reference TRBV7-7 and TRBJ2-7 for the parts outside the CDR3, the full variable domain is GAGVSQSPRYKVTKRGQDVTLRCDPISSHATLYWYQQALGQGPEFLTYFNYEAQPDKSGLPSDRFSAERPEGSISTLTIQRTEQRDSAMYRCASSLGATYGQYFGPGTRLTVT.

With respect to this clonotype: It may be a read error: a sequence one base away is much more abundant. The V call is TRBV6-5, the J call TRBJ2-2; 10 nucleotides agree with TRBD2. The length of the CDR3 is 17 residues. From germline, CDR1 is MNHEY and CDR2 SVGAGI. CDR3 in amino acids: CASSYSTSGDFTGELLF. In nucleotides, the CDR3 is TGTGCCAGCAGTTACTCCACTAGCGGGGACTTTACCGGGGAGCTGCTTTTT.

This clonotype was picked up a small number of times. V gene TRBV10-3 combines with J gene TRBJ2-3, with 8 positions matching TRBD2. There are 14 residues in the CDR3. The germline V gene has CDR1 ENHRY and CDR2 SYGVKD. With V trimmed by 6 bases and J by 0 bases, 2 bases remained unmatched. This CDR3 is CAIRTSGSTDTQYF. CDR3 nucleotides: TGTGCCATCAGAACTAGCGGTAGCACAGATACGCAGTATTTT.

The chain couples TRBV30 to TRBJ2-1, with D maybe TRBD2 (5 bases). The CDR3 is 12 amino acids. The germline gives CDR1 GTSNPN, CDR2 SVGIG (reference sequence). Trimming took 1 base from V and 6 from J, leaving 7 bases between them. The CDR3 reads CAWSDGSNEQFF. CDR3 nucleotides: TGTGCCTGGAGTGATGGGAGCAATGAGCAGTTCTTC.

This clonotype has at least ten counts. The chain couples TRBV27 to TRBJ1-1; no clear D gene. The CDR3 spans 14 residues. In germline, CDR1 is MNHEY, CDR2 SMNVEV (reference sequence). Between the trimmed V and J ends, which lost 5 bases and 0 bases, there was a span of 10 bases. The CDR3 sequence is CASSLRLMNTEAFF. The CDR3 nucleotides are TGTGCCAGCAGTCTCAGGCTTATGAACACTGAAGCTTTCTTT.